This T cell receptor beta chain was profiled in a study of Graves' ophthalmopathy and Graves' hyperthyroidism. This clonotype was observed at least ten times. The CDR3 runs to 11 residues. Looked up from germline, CDR1 is SGHTA and CDR2 is FQGNSA. With 6 bases removed from V and 8 bases from J, the gap between germline ends came to 10 bases. Amplification targeted the TCR beta CDR3 regions, with RNA transcripts as the source material. The authors performed first-round RT-PCR with HTBI primers and then a second-round multiplex PCR. TCRdb reprocessed the multiplex PCR reads via MiXCR and lists one record per CDR3 protein. The sample shows 620,000 or so distinct CDR3 sequences, 20% to 25% of them seen only once.

V usage is TRBV7-2 and J usage is TRBJ2-5; no reliable D call. The receptor comes from a woman between 18 and 29 years old with stable Graves' hyperthyroidism. Some clones in this sample may be carry-over from other donors' samples. The sequencing input was peripheral blood. CDR3: CASRLQSTQYF. CDR3 bases: TGTGCCAGCAGACTACAGTCCACCCAGTACTTC.